These 9 T cell receptor beta chains share one sample of origin, sequenced in a study of blood T cell repertoires in COVID-19. The protocol was immunoSEQ multiplex PCR, while the TCRdb copy is restricted to in-frame clones and leaves out a portion. The sample gives about 480,000 clones, approximately 92% of which show up once; around 0.9% is in the top ten. Sample: peripheral blood. These receptors originate from a man aged 18 to 30 with COVID-19, enrolled during active disease.

This rearrangement joins TRBV18 to TRBJ2-5; D not resolved. Trimming removed 3 bases at V and 5 bases at J, with 4 bases between. Germline CDR1 and CDR2: KGHSH and LQKENI. The CDR3 spans 11 residues. The CDR3 reads CASSPSETQYF. CDR3 nucleotide sequence: TGTGCCAGCTCACCGAGTGAGACCCAGTACTTC.

This clone was counted a few times. CDR3 protein: CASSEMGPGQGPIRSEKLFF. In nucleotides, the CDR3 is TGTGCCAGCAGTGAAATGGGGCCGGGACAGGGACCCATTCGGAGTGAAAAACTGTTTTTT. The rearrangement uses TRBV2 and TRBJ1-4; 9 bases agree with TRBD1. CDR3 length: 20 residues. The ends lost 2 bases at V and 7 bases at J; junction bases unmatched: 20. CDR1 is SNHLY and CDR2 is FYNNEI in the germline V gene.

The chain has TRBV7-9 and TRBJ2-1; weak D call: TRBD1 (5 bases). The CDR3 is made up of 13 amino acids. Trimming took off 3 bases at V and 10 bases at J, with 13 bases between the two ends. Germline-derived CDR1 and CDR2 are SEHNR and FQNEAQ (reference sequence). The CDR3 region is CASSFGAPGEQFF. CDR3 in DNA: TGTGCCAGCAGCTTTGGGGCTCCTGGGGAGCAGTTCTTC.

The genes are TRBV29-1 and TRBJ2-2; possible D gene TRBD2, 5 bases. Per the germline V gene, CDR1 is SQVTM and CDR2 is ANQGSEA. The CDR3 runs 13 residues. V was clipped by 7 bases and J by 2 bases, with 11 bases between them. CDR3: CSGAAPNTGELFF. CDR3 bases: TGCAGCGGAGCGGCTCCTAACACCGGGGAGCTGTTTTTT.

This chain uses TRBV11-2 with TRBJ1-4, with unresolved D. There are 15 residues in the CDR3. The V end was cut by 5 bases, the J end by 7 bases, with 17 bases between. In germline, CDR1 is SGHAT, CDR2 FQNNGV. The CDR3, as DNA: TGTGCCAGCAGCCTGGCGGGCGGGTTCGGTGAAAAACTGTTTTTT. Translating gives CASSLAGGFGEKLFF.

CDR3 nucleotides: TGTGCCAGCAGTCCCCGGGACATCAATGAGCAGTTCTTC. This translates into CASSPRDINEQFF. J is TRBJ2-1 and V is TRBV27, with a weak D call TRBD1 (6 bases). This CDR3 is 13 amino acids long. The V gene lost 5 bases and the J gene lost 6 bases, with 11 bases spanning the gap. Germline values: CDR1 MNHEY, CDR2 SMNVEV (reference sequence).

The sample holds one count of this clone. V gene TRBV1 combines with J gene TRBJ2-5; the tabulated D call, TRBD2, remains unverified against the DNA. TRBV1 is a pseudogene locus. This CDR3 is built from 17 residues. As DNA, the CDR3 is TGCACCAGCAGCCACGGACTAGCGGGGGGAAATCAAGAGACCCAGTACTTC. Amino acids: CTSSHGLAGGNQETQYF.

This clone showed up just once. This chain joins TRBV7-2 and TRBJ2-2; 7 bases are shared with TRBD1. In germline, CDR1 is SGHTA, CDR2 FQGNSA. CDR3 length equals 15 residues. V trimming: 4 bases; J trimming: 4 bases; junction bases outside the gene matches: 6. In DNA, the CDR3 is TGTGCCAGCAGCTCCCGGACAGGTTCCACCGGGGAGCTGTTTTTT. Translated, it gives CASSSRTGSTGELFF.

This chain's CDR3 is CASGLGPGTGMSGANVLTF. CDR3 DNA sequence: TGTGCTAGTGGTTTGGGACCCGGGACAGGGATGTCTGGGGCCAACGTCCTGACTTTC. The chain uses TRBV12-5 and TRBJ2-6; TRBD1 matches at 9 bases. The length of the CDR3 is 19 residues. V shed 1 base, J shed 1 base, and the junction held 8 bases outside the gene matches. From germline, CDR1 is LGHNT and CDR2 FRNRAP. Full variable domain (rest looked up from reference TRBV12-5 and TRBJ2-6): DARVTQTPRHKVTEMGQEVTMRCQPILGHNTVFWYRQTMMQGLELLAYFRNRAPLDDSGMPKDRFSAEMPDATLATLKIQPSEPRDSAVYFCASGLGPGTGMSGANVLTFGAGSRLTVL.